Each of the 16 T cell receptor beta chains below was sequenced from the same sample in a study of control samples from healthy donors and cancer patients. Using immunoSEQ multiplex PCR, the repertoire was profiled, and TCRdb retains in-frame clones only, with some absent. The data contain approximately 69,000 clones, approximately 89% of them seen just once; the ten biggest clones take up roughly 5.5%. The sample was PBMCs. The receptors come from a man aged 55 to 70 with colorectal cancer.

The J gene is TRBJ2-1, the V gene TRBV7-6; no clear D. Germline loops: CDR1 SGHVS, CDR2 FNYEAQ. The V end lost 5 bases, the J end lost 1 base, and 9 bases lay between the germline ends. This CDR3 contains 14 residues. The DNA of the CDR3 is TGTGCCAGCAGCAACCTTGGTTCCTACAATGAGCAGTTCTTC. Protein: CASSNLGSYNEQFF. Supplemented by reference TRBV7-6 and TRBJ2-1, the full variable domain reads GAGVSQSPRYKVTKRGQDVALRCDPISGHVSLYWYRQALGQGPEFLTYFNYEAQQDKSGLPNDRFSAERPEGSISTLTIQRTEQRDSAMYRCASSNLGSYNEQFFGPGTRLTVL.

This chain connects TRBV6-5 to TRBJ1-1; no clear D gene. Germline CDR1 is MNHEY and CDR2 is SVGAGI. The CDR3 covers 13 residues. V was pared by 2 bases and J by 10 bases, with 14 bases between. The CDR3 here is CASSYRESGGAFF. CDR3 nucleotides: TGTGCCAGCAGTTACCGAGAATCTGGAGGAGCTTTCTTT.

This clone occurred a few times. V is TRBV6-6 and J is TRBJ1-2; the match to TRBD1 covers 7 bases. The CDR3 extends over 14 amino acids. J was trimmed by 5 bases and V by 6 bases; bases with no gene match: 9. Germline CDR1 MNHNY, CDR2 SVGAGI (reference sequence). Here the CDR3 DNA reads TGTGCCAGCAGCGCCGGGACAGAGTATTATGGCTACACCTTC. Translating gives CASSAGTEYYGYTF.

The V and J genes are TRBV7-9 and TRBJ1-1, with TRBD1 matching over 9 bases. CDR1 SEHNR and CDR2 FQNEAQ come from the germline V gene (reference sequence). CDR3 size: 14 residues. The J segment lost 5 bases and the V segment lost 8 bases, leaving 9 bases of the junction unmatched. DNA for the CDR3: TGTGCCAGCGGAACTGGGACAGGGCTTACTGAAGCTTTCTTT. Translated, it gives CASGTGTGLTEAFF.

The genes are TRBV19 and TRBJ2-7; D is possibly TRBD2 (5 bases). The V and J ends lost 10 bases and 1 base respectively, with 17 bases between them. CDR1 and CDR2 from the germline V gene are LNHDA and SQIVND (reference sequence). The CDR3 consists of 14 residues. CDR3 amino acids: CATARAPASYEQYF. CDR3 DNA sequence: TGTGCCACCGCGCGGGCACCCGCTTCCTACGAGCAGTACTTC.

The chain employs TRBV2 and TRBJ1-5, with D unresolved. This CDR3 region has 12 residues. The V end lost 6 bases, the J end lost 3 bases, and 6 bases lay between the germline ends. Germline-derived CDR1 and CDR2 are SNHLY and FYNNEI. The CDR3 here is CASSPSNQPQHF. In DNA form, the CDR3 reads TGTGCCAGCAGCCCCTCCAATCAGCCCCAGCATTTT.

The rearrangement uses TRBV19 and TRBJ1-5; D ambiguous. Germline CDR1 reads LNHDA; CDR2 reads SQIVND (reference sequence). This CDR3 region has 13 residues. The V end was cut by 6 bases, the J end by 8 bases, with 14 bases between. The CDR3 reads CASSIGLLEPQHF. The CDR3, as DNA: TGTGCCAGTAGCATCGGGTTATTAGAGCCCCAGCATTTT.

The J gene is TRBJ1-1, the V gene TRBV6-5; tentatively, D is TRBD1 (5 bases). With 5 bases removed from V and 3 bases from J, the gap between germline ends came to 16 bases. CDR1 and CDR2 (germline): MNHEY, SVGAGI. CDR3 size: 15 residues. CDR3 sequence: CASSRIQGVYTEAFF. The DNA of the CDR3 is TGTGCCAGCAGTAGAATCCAGGGAGTGTACACTGAAGCTTTCTTT.

The table lists this clone with a count of one. The chain recombines TRBV7-6 with TRBJ1-3; 7 bases are a match to TRBD1. Germline V gene data show CDR1 as SGHVS and CDR2 as FNYEAQ. V shed 1 base and J 4 bases; nucleotides not matched to a gene: 4. The CDR3 has 15 amino acids. The CDR3 nucleotides read TGTGCCAGCAGCTTAGGGCCAGGGGGAGGAAACACCATATATTTT. Translating gives CASSLGPGGGNTIYF.

The V call is TRBV30, the J call TRBJ2-5; D uncertain. This CDR3 has 13 residues. V gave up 2 bases and J gave up 2 bases, with 9 bases separating them. Germline V gene data show CDR1 as GTSNPN and CDR2 as SVGIG (reference sequence). CDR3 residues: CAWSRLLQETQYF. The CDR3, as DNA: TGTGCCTGGAGTAGGTTACTTCAAGAGACCCAGTACTTC.

The rearrangement joins TRBV6-6 to TRBJ2-7; perhaps TRBD2 as D (7 bases). The CDR3 runs to 12 residues. Germline CDR1 MNHNY, CDR2 SVGAGI (reference sequence). With 11 bases removed from V and 7 bases from J, the gap between germline ends came to 18 bases. This chain's CDR3 is CAAGGQGWEQYF. In DNA, the CDR3 is TGTGCCGCCGGGGGGCAGGGGTGGGAGCAGTACTTC.

The V call is TRBV6-5, the J call TRBJ2-4; 8 bases agree with TRBD1. CDR3 length equals 13 residues. V dropped 4 bases and J dropped 7; count of bases not matched to a gene: 3. Germline-derived CDR1 and CDR2 are MNHEY and SVGAGI. The CDR3 loop is CASSWTGNNIQYF. The CDR3 DNA sequence: TGTGCCAGCAGTTGGACAGGGAACAACATTCAGTACTTC.

The CDR3 bases are TGTGCCAGCAGCCAAGGCCGATGGGGGTGGGATGAGCAGTTCTTC. Translated, it gives CASSQGRWGWDEQFF. J is TRBJ2-1 and V is TRBV3-1 (or the pseudogene TRBV3-2); perhaps D is TRBD1 or TRBD2 (5 bases each). Germline V gene sequence: CDR1 LGHDT, CDR2 YNNKEL (reference sequence). The length of the CDR3 is 15 residues. With 1 base removed from V and 8 bases from J, the gap between germline ends came to 15 bases.

The CDR3 sequence is CATSRDLFLDAKKLFF. CDR3 nucleotides: TGTGCCACCAGCAGAGATCTCTTTTTGGACGCGAAAAAACTGTTTTTT. J is TRBJ1-4 and V is TRBV15; D uncertain. Trimming removed 0 bases at V and 9 bases at J, with 17 bases between. The CDR3 consists of 16 residues. Germline loops: CDR1 LNHNV, CDR2 YYDKDF (reference sequence).

The chain couples TRBV9 to TRBJ2-6, with D uncertain. Germline CDR1 reads SGDLS; CDR2 reads YYNGEE. With 3 bases removed from V and 0 bases from J, the gap between germline ends came to 10 bases. The length of the CDR3 is 16 residues. The CDR3 spells CASSASIHSGANVLTF. The DNA of the CDR3 is TGTGCCAGCAGCGCCAGCATTCACTCTGGGGCCAACGTCCTGACTTTC.

This chain links TRBV10-1 with TRBJ2-2; D is unresolved. This CDR3 has 14 amino acids. Trimming took off 8 bases at V and 1 base at J, with 11 bases between the two ends. Per the germline V gene, CDR1 is WNHNN and CDR2 is SYGVQD (reference sequence). In DNA, the CDR3 is TGCGCCAGCCCCGGCAGACGGAACACCGGGGAGCTGTTTTTT. It encodes CASPGRRNTGELFF.